The rows below give T cell receptor beta chains drawn from one sample of a study of OX40 agonist ivuxolimab in advanced cancers. Here immunoSEQ multiplex PCR was the method, and the copy in TCRdb shows in-frame clones only, minus some. The sample has around 5,000 clones; roughly two thirds are singletons. The specimen was CD4+ or CD8+ T cells sorted from blood, collected in a trial of the OX40 agonist ivuxolimab. The receptors were sampled from an adult with an advanced solid tumor such as melanoma, head and neck, liver or kidney cancer. Each CDR3 is given with its conserved first and last residue. The D gene is left open where the match is weak. Rows give clone size only sometimes, using once, few, many, or a class for an expanded clone.

J | D | V | size | DNA | CDR3
TRBJ1-4 | . | TRBV19 | . | TGTGCCACCCAGTTATCAGGGAATGCTAATGAAAAACTGTTTTTT | CATQLSGNANEKLFF
TRBJ2-1 | . | TRBV19 | . | TGTGCCAGTAGTCTTTCAGGAGTATACAATGAGCAGTTCTTC | CASSLSGVYNEQFF
TRBJ2-7 | . | TRBV5-6 | . | TGTGCCAGCAGCTTGGTGGAGGGGGGATGGGTGAGCGAGCAGTACTTC | CASSLVEGGWVSEQYF
TRBJ1-2 | . | TRBV28 | once | TGTGCCAGCAGTTTACCCCGAAACAGGGAGATGGGTGGCTACACCTTC | CASSLPRNREMGGYTF
TRBJ2-7 | . | TRBV4-2 | few | TGTGCCAGCGGAAACCGGGACTGGGGTTGGTACGAGCAGTACTTC | CASGNRDWGWYEQYF
TRBJ2-3 | TRBD2 | TRBV19 | . | TGTGCCAGTAAATCTGGTCGTCTAGCGGGGAACACAGATACGCAGTATTTT | CASKSGRLAGNTDTQYF
TRBJ2-7 | . | TRBV7-2 | . | TGTGCCAGCAGCTCCACAGGGCTGGAGCAGTACTTC | CASSSTGLEQYF
TRBJ1-1 | . | TRBV11-2 | . | TGTGCCAGCAGCCCCGGGACACTTGAAGCTTTCTTT | CASSPGTLEAFF
TRBJ2-7 | . | TRBV28 | . | TGTGCCAGCAGTTCTGGGTTCGAGCAGTACTTC | CASSSGFEQYF
TRBJ1-4 | TRBD1 | TRBV6-6 | once | TGTGCCAGCAGGGACAGGGAGCCAACTAATGAAAAACTGTTTTTT | CASRDREPTNEKLFF
TRBJ2-4 | . | TRBV2 | . | TGTGCCACCCAACCTGGGGACATTCAGTACTTC | CATQPGDIQYF
TRBJ2-7 | . | TRBV7-9 | . | TGTGCCAGCAGCTTAGGTGGGCCTGGGACGGCATACGAGCAGTACTTC | CASSLGGPGTAYEQYF
TRBJ1-1 | . | TRBV9 | many | TGTGCCAGCAGCGTAGGACAGCGGGGGAGAGACACTGAAGCTTTCTTT | CASSVGQRGRDTEAFF
TRBJ1-5 | . | TRBV5-6 | . | TGTGCCAGCAGCTCGGGACTTTTAGGGGAGCGCAATCAGCCCCAGCATTTT | CASSSGLLGERNQPQHF
TRBJ2-7 | . | TRBV6-1 | once | TGCGTTCTTTCTCCCGTAGGGTCCTACGAGCAGTACTTC | CVLSPVGSYEQYF
TRBJ2-7 | . | TRBV11-2 | once | TGTGCCAGCAGCTTAGAGGAGTGGAAGAGGGGGGCCTACGAGCAGTACTTC | CASSLEEWKRGAYEQYF
TRBJ1-1 | . | TRBV7-8 | few | TGTGCCAGCAGCTCCACATGGACCTACTCAATCACTGAAGCTTTCTTT | CASSSTWTYSITEAFF
TRBJ1-1 | . | TRBV28 | medium-sized | TGTGCCAGCAGTCCGACAGTGAACACTGAAGCTTTCTTT | CASSPTVNTEAFF
TRBJ2-7 | . | TRBV5-1 | . | TGCGCCAGCAGCTTGATAGGTGTGGGGTCTTACGAGCAGTACTTC | CASSLIGVGSYEQYF
TRBJ2-1 | . | TRBV11-2 | . | TGTGCCAGCAGCCCGGGCGGGGCGTCGTCCTACAATGAGCAGTTCTTC | CASSPGGASSYNEQFF
TRBJ2-3 | . | TRBV2 | few | TGTGCCAGCAGCGGGGACACCACGTACGGGACCAGTACGCAGTATTTT | CASSGDTTYGTSTQYF
TRBJ2-2 | . | TRBV7-9 | . | TGTGCCAGCAGCCTGTCCCCAAGAGCGGCGGGCGGGGAGCTGTTTTTT | CASSLSPRAAGGELFF
TRBJ2-7 | . | TRBV4-1 | many | TGCGCCAGCAGCCGCTCATGGGGGGTCCCCTCCTACGAGCAGTACTTC | CASSRSWGVPSYEQYF
TRBJ2-2 | TRBD2 | TRBV4-1 | . | TGCGCCAGCAGCGAAGCGGGATACACCGGGGAGCTGTTTTTT | CASSEAGYTGELFF
TRBJ2-3 | TRBD2 | TRBV9 | . | TGTGCCAGCAGCGGGGGAGGGGAAGGTGCAGATACGCAGTATTTT | CASSGGGEGADTQYF
TRBJ2-5 | TRBD2 | TRBV14 | . | TGTGCCAGCAGCCCCCGGACTAGCGGGGGGCCGGCGGAAGAGACCCAGTACTTC | CASSPRTSGGPAEETQYF
TRBJ2-7 | . | TRBV5-8 | few | TGTGCCAGCAGCGGGTGGGACAACCTCTACGAGCAGTACTTC | CASSGWDNLYEQYF
TRBJ1-1 | . | TRBV7-9 | . | TGTGCCAGCAGCTCTAGGGATCTGAACACTGAAGCTTTCTTT | CASSSRDLNTEAFF
TRBJ2-7 | . | TRBV18 | . | TGTGCCAGCTCACCACGATCCCTTCAGAAGTTAGCTGTCTACGAGCAGTACTTC | CASSPRSLQKLAVYEQYF
TRBJ2-7 | . | TRBV7-9 | medium-sized | TGTGCCAGCAAAGACGGGCTAGCCTACGAGCAGTACTTC | CASKDGLAYEQYF
TRBJ1-6 | TRBD1 | TRBV5-1 | . | TGCGCCAGCAGCACGGGACAGGGACGGTCACCCCTCCACTTT | CASSTGQGRSPLHF
TRBJ2-1 | TRBD2 | TRBV27 | few | TGTGCCAGCAGTTTATTTCCGGGACTAGCGGGCAATGAGCAGTTCTTC | CASSLFPGLAGNEQFF
TRBJ1-1 | . | TRBV5-8 | . | TGTGCCAGCAGCTTAGGAGGAGTGAACACTGAAGCTTTCTTT | CASSLGGVNTEAFF
TRBJ1-1 | TRBD1 | TRBV7-9 | . | TGCGCCAGCAGCCACGCTATGGACAGGGCCGCTGAAGCTTTCTTT | CASSHAMDRAAEAFF
TRBJ2-1 | . | TRBV7-3 | many | TGTGCCAGCAGCCAGGGCTTCGGGACTGGGAATGAGCAGTTCTTC | CASSQGFGTGNEQFF
TRBJ2-7 | TRBD1 | TRBV7-9 | few | TGTGCCAGCAGCTGGCCGGGACAGGGGTACGAGCAGTACTTC | CASSWPGQGYEQYF
TRBJ2-7 | . | TRBV27 | . | TGTGCCAGCACTCGGGGCCGGGAGACGACATACGAGCAGTACTTC | CASTRGRETTYEQYF
TRBJ2-1 | . | TRBV4-3 | few | TGCGCCAGCAGCCAAGATCGGTCAGGATTTTACAATGAGCAGTTCTTC | CASSQDRSGFYNEQFF
TRBJ1-4 | . | TRBV4-3 | . | TGCGCCAGCAGCCAAGATCGAACAGGTGGAGGGGAAAAACTGTTTTTT | CASSQDRTGGGEKLFF
TRBJ2-7 | TRBD1 | TRBV9 | many | TGTGCCAGCAGCGCAAGTACAGGGGGCTACGAGCAGTACTTC | CASSASTGGYEQYF
TRBJ2-5 | . | TRBV2 | . | TGTGCCAGCAGTATCCCAACAGGGCCCAGAAGAGAGACCCAGTACTTC | CASSIPTGPRRETQYF
TRBJ1-5 | . | TRBV9 | . | TGTGCCAGCAGCAGGGGATTTAATGGCAATCAGCCCCAGCATTTT | CASSRGFNGNQPQHF
TRBJ2-7 | . | TRBV4-1 | . | TGCGCCAGCAGCCAAGAGGGAGGATTTCCCTACGAGCAGTACTTC | CASSQEGGFPYEQYF
TRBJ2-1 | . | TRBV9 | . | TGTGCCAGCAGCGTAGGGGAGTCGTCCCTCTTCAATGAGCAGTTCTTC | CASSVGESSLFNEQFF
TRBJ2-3 | TRBD2 | TRBV29-1 | few | TGCAGCGCTGAGTCCGGGACTAGCGCTTCAGATACGCAGTATTTT | CSAESGTSASDTQYF
TRBJ1-2 | . | TRBV28 | once | TGTGCCAGCAGTCATTCCGTTGTTGGCAACTATGGCTACACCTTC | CASSHSVVGNYGYTF
TRBJ2-5 | . | TRBV7-9 | . | TGTGCCAGCAGCTCCTACCTGGCCGGGGGAGAGACCCAGTACTTC | CASSSYLAGGETQYF
TRBJ1-2 | . | TRBV13 | . | TGTGCCAGCAGCTCCCGACTAACGCTGGACTATGGCTACACCTTC | CASSSRLTLDYGYTF
TRBJ1-2 | . | TRBV16 | . | TGTGCCAGCAGCCAATTCGCACAGGGTGATTTCGGCTACACCTTC | CASSQFAQGDFGYTF
TRBJ1-4 | . | TRBV28 | . | TGTGCCAGCAGTTTAAGGGCAGGGAGGGAAAAACTGTTTTTT | CASSLRAGREKLFF